What follows are 2 T cell receptor beta chains derived from one specimen sequenced in a study of blood T cell repertoires in COVID-19. The assay was immunoSEQ multiplex PCR, and TCRdb's table has in-frame clones only and misses some. Here the sample spans 150,000 or so clones, over 70% being singletons. The specimen was PBMCs or T cells enriched from blood (not recorded which). Every receptor here comes from a man in his forties or fifties who had recovered from COVID-19.

The rearrangement joins TRBV5-5 to TRBJ1-2, with 7 bases aligning to TRBD1. Germline CDR1 SGHKS, CDR2 YYEKEE (reference sequence). The CDR3 extends over 13 amino acids. V lost 3 bases, J lost 8 bases, and 7 bases stayed unmatched. This chain's CDR3 is CASSSTGIGGYTF. The CDR3 DNA sequence: TGTGCCAGCAGCTCGACAGGGATAGGAGGCTACACCTTC.

The gene calls are TRBV9 and TRBJ2-5; the D gene is possibly TRBD2 (7 bases). The CDR3 has 15 residues. The germline V gene has CDR1 SGDLS and CDR2 YYNGEE. V lost 0 bases to trimming and J lost 5 bases, with 14 bases between them. The CDR3 protein is CASSVGGGAWETQYF. CDR3 bases: TGTGCCAGCAGCGTAGGGGGGGGCGCATGGGAGACCCAGTACTTC. The full variable domain, with the rest looked up from reference TRBV9 and TRBJ2-5, is DSGVTQTPKHLITATGQRVTLRCSPRSGDLSVYWYQQSLDQGLQFLIQYYNGEERAKGNILERFSAQQFPDLHSELNLSSLELGDSALYFCASSVGGGAWETQYFGPGTRLLVL.